Shown below are 11 T cell receptor beta chains from a single sample sequenced in a study of breast tumors, draining lymph nodes, adjacent tissues. TCRdb re-derived calls from the multiplex PCR reads in MiXCR, one entry per CDR3 protein. This table has roughly 220,000 distinct CDR3 sequences, less than 40% appearing once. Axillary draining lymph nodes of breast cancer patients supplied the node samples. The sample taken for sequencing was axillary lymph node tissue. These receptors originate from a female donor with breast cancer. Some clones in this sample may be carry-over from other donors' samples.

This rearrangement joins TRBV7-3 to TRBJ1-1, with TRBD1 matching over 8 bases. The V gene's germline CDR1 is SGHTA and CDR2 FQGTGA. V gave up 2 bases and J gave up 3 bases; unmatched junction bases: 5. This CDR3 spans 15 amino acids. The CDR3 sequence: CASSLVQGADTEAFF. The DNA of the CDR3 is TGTGCCAGCAGCTTAGTTCAGGGGGCGGACACTGAAGCTTTCTTT.

With respect to this clonotype: Being one base from a much bigger clone, this may be a read error. This chain uses TRBV20-1 with TRBJ1-3; 9 nucleotides line up with TRBD1. Germline CDR1 is DFQATT and CDR2 is SNEGSKA (reference sequence). There are 19 residues in the CDR3. The CDR3 spells CNARGISQGASYAGNTIYF. Written as DNA, the CDR3 is TGCAATGCTAGAGGGATCTCACAGGGGGCATCCTATGCTGGAAACACCATATATTTT.

V and J are TRBV20-1 and TRBJ2-3; TRBD2 matches 10 bases. J lost 6 bases, V lost 1 base, and 7 bases had no gene match. Germline-derived CDR1 and CDR2 are DFQATT and SNEGSKA (reference sequence). The CDR3 consists of 15 residues. The CDR3 nucleotides are TGCAGTGCTAGAGGGCTAGCGGGAGCAGGCGATACGCAGTATTTT. Amino acid sequence: CSARGLAGAGDTQYF.

The table lists this clonotype with a count of one. The V gene is TRBV29-1, the J gene TRBJ1-2; D might be TRBD1 (6 bases). The CDR3 totals 16 residues. Trimming left V 7 bases short and J 7 bases short, with 28 bases between. Germline loops: CDR1 SQVTM, CDR2 ANQGSEA. The CDR3 coding sequence is TGCAGCGCAAGGACAGACCCGACCGCCCTGGGGGGTGGCTACACCTTC. Protein: CSARTDPTALGGGYTF.

A note on this clonotype: At one end, the junction sequence differs from germline, possibly due to a read error. The chain joins TRBV20-1 to TRBJ1-4, with a possible D match to TRBD1 (6 bases). Germline V gene sequence: CDR1 DFQATT, CDR2 SNEGSKA (reference sequence). The CDR3 runs to 14 residues. In DNA form, the CDR3 reads TGCAGTGCTGGAGATCTCGGGGGGCCTGAAAAACTGTTTTTT. Amino acids: CSAGDLGGPEKLFF.

DNA for the CDR3: TGTGCCAGCAGCTTAGGATCAGGGCATGAAAAACTGTTTTTT. Translation gives CASSLGSGHEKLFF. This rearrangement joins TRBV7-2 to TRBJ1-4; maybe TRBD1 (5 bases). Deletions cut 1 base from V and 6 bases from J, with 9 bases between. Germline-derived CDR1 and CDR2 are SGHTA and FQGNSA. The CDR3 spans 14 residues. The whole variable domain, filled in from reference TRBV7-2 and TRBJ1-4, reads GAGVSQSPSNKVTEKGKDVELRCDPISGHTALYWYRQSLGQGLEFLIYFQGNSAPDKSGLPSDRFSAERTGGSVSTLTIQRTQQEDSAVYLCASSLGSGHEKLFFGSGTQLSVL.

This clonotype was detected many times. V gene TRBV20-1 combines with J gene TRBJ2-3; D gene uncertain. The length of the CDR3 is 16 residues. The germline V gene encodes CDR1 DFQATT and CDR2 SNEGSKA (reference sequence). Trimming took 0 bases from V and 0 from J, leaving 13 bases between them. The CDR3 DNA sequence: TGCAGTGCTAGAGAACGACGGCCCTCTAGCACAGATACGCAGTATTTT. Its translation: CSARERRPSSTDTQYF.

This clonotype was picked up many times. The genes are TRBV7-9 and TRBJ1-2; no definite D call. Per the germline V gene, CDR1 is SEHNR and CDR2 is FQNEAQ (reference sequence). This CDR3 region has 13 residues. V lost 3 bases, J lost 4 bases, and 9 bases lay in between. The CDR3 reads CASSLGPGYGYTF. The DNA for the CDR3 is TGTGCCAGCAGCTTGGGTCCGGGCTATGGCTACACCTTC.

Many counts were recorded for this clonotype. The chain carries TRBV20-1 and TRBJ1-6; weak D call: TRBD1 (5 bases). V gave up 6 bases and J gave up 4 bases, with 13 bases separating them. This CDR3 spans 14 amino acids. Germline CDR1 and CDR2: DFQATT and SNEGSKA (reference sequence). For the CDR3, the DNA is TGCAGTGCCCTACAGGACCCTTATAATTCACCCCTCCACTTT. This gives the protein CSALQDPYNSPLHF.

This clonotype was detected many times. This chain connects TRBV3-1 to TRBJ2-1, with D possibly being TRBD2 (6 bases). Trimming left V 0 bases short and J 2 bases short, with 11 bases between. The CDR3 sequence is 16 residues long. Germline values: CDR1 LGHDT, CDR2 YNNKEL (reference sequence). The CDR3 reads CASSQEGSGPYNEQFF. The CDR3, as DNA: TGTGCCAGCAGCCAAGAGGGCAGCGGGCCCTACAATGAGCAGTTCTTC.

This clonotype was recorded at least ten times. This rearrangement joins TRBV10-3 to TRBJ2-3, with TRBD1 identical over 7 bases. V shed 11 bases, J shed 4 bases, and the junction held 12 bases outside the gene matches. Germline assignment: CDR1 ENHRY and CDR2 SYGVKD. There are 14 residues in the CDR3. The CDR3 nucleotides are TGTGCCGTGAGAGACAGGGTCGGTCCAGATACGCAGTATTTT. Its translation: CAVRDRVGPDTQYF.